This entry concerns a single TCR beta chain. The antigen remains undetermined. The data stem from a study of cytomegalovirus exposure and HLA in healthy donors. Study-level background: A previous analysis identified 100 million to 120 million unique TCR beta sequences derived from some 200 million T cells. Broader study findings: For cytomegalovirus status, the classifier reportedly gave diagnoses with high specificity and sensitivity. A link between a missense DCLRE1C variant and TCR beta V- and J-gene trimming emerged from a later analysis.

Vbeta (60) and Jbeta (13) primers were used in the PCR. In the original workflow: Unique TCR beta chains totaled some 88 million in a later count, with roughly 11 million of them shared. The repertoire was sequenced with immunoSEQ multiplex PCR; TCRdb's copy has only in-frame clones and lacks some. The V and J calls and clone size were taken over from that table, and D and trimming were inferred from the DNA. This table holds approximately 89,000 clones, roughly three quarters found once. CDR1 is SGHDT and CDR2 is YYEEEE in the germline V gene. V lost 3 bases and J lost 2; bases outside the gene matches: 4. CDR3 size: 15 residues.

This TCR came from a man aged 30-40 years in good health and CMV-seronegative. The chain is built from TRBV5-6 and TRBJ2-1; 8 bases agree with TRBD2. Material for sequencing was PBMCs. In DNA, the CDR3 is TGTGCCAGCAGCTCCAGCGGGGGTACCTACAATGAGCAGTTCTTC. Its translation is CASSSSGGTYNEQFF. Complete variable domain (other parts from reference TRBV5-6 and TRBJ2-1): DAGVTQSPTHLIKTRGQQVTLRCSPKSGHDTVSWYQQALGQGPQFIFQYYEEEERQRGNFPDRFSGHQFPNYSSELNVNALLLGDSALYLCASSSSGGTYNEQFFGPGTRLTVL.